This T cell receptor (beta chain) was found in a study of cytomegalovirus exposure and HLA in healthy donors. Study outcomes and limitations: TCR beta V- and J-gene trimming, according to a later analysis, was linked to a missense DCLRE1C variant. Reportedly, fewer N-insertions than the roughly 700-donor mean appeared in an Asian-associated ancestry cluster in a later analysis. There was a cluster of highly shared sequence variants that was likely a sequencing artifact. In a later analysis, compared with equally common non-associated chains, HLA-associated beta chains were more expanded.

Per germline, CDR1 SGHRS and CDR2 YFSETQ. This CDR3 is built from 14 residues. V was cut by 0 bases and J by 3 bases, with 10 bases left in between. Primers: 60 Vbeta forward and 13 Jbeta reverse. Sequencing used immunoSEQ multiplex PCR; TCRdb keeps in-frame clones, though not all of them. The table records under 150,000 clones, around three quarters of them present only once. As regards this clone: Its target is unknown.

The sequenced material came from PBMCs. The chain couples TRBV5-1 to TRBJ2-7; TRBD2 is a possible D gene (6 bases). The clonotype comes from a young man in good health and CMV-seronegative. Here the CDR3 DNA reads TGCGCCAGCAGCTTGGCGGGGACTTTCTACGAGCAGTACTTC. This gives the protein CASSLAGTFYEQYF.